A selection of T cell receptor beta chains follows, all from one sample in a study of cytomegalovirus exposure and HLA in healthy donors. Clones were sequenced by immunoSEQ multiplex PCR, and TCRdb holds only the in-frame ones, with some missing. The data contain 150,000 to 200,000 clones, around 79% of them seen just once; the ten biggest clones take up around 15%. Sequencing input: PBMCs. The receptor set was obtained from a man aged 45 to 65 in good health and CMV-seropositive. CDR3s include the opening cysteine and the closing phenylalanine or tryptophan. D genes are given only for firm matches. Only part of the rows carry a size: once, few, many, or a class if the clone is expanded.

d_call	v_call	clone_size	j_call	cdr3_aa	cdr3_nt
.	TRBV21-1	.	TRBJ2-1	CASSRGWASPAYNEQFF	TGTGCCAGCAGCAGGGGCTGGGCTTCGCCAGCCTACAATGAGCAGTTCTTC
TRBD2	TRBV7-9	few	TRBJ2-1	CASSSLYSGGAVNEQFF	TGTGCCAGCAGCTCACTTTATAGCGGGGGGGCAGTCAATGAGCAGTTCTTC
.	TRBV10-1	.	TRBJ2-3	CASSEGGKVDGTDTQYF	TGCGCCAGCAGTGAGGGGGGCAAGGTTGACGGCACAGATACGCAGTATTTT
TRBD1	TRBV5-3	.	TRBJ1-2	CARSFDRVGGYTF	TGTGCCAGAAGCTTCGACAGGGTCGGAGGCTACACCTTC
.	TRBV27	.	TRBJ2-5	CASSLSGQSQETQYF	TGTGCCAGCAGTTTATCGGGCCAGAGTCAAGAGACCCAGTACTTC
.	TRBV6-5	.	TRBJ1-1	CASSNAGFEAFF	TGTGCCAGCAGTAACGCAGGTTTTGAAGCTTTCTTT
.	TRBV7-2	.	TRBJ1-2	CASSPPAGRSGYTF	TGTGCCAGCAGCCCCCCGGCAGGTCGAAGTGGCTACACCTTC
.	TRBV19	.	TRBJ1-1	CASSIVDSSINTEAFF	TGTGCCAGTAGTATAGTGGACAGCAGCATCAACACTGAAGCTTTCTTT
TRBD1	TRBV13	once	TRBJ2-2	CASSIRGPEHTGELFF	TGTGCCAGCAGCATAAGGGGGCCGGAACACACCGGGGAGCTGTTTTTT
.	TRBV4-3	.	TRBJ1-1	CASSHTDRMNTEAFF	TGCGCCAGCAGCCACACGGACAGAATGAACACTGAAGCTTTCTTT
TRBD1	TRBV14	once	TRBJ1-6	CASRGQGNYNSPLHF	TGTGCCAGCCGGGGACAGGGCAACTATAATTCACCCCTCCACTTT
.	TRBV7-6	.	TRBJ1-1	CASSLRQGYTEAFF	TGTGCCAGCAGCTTACGCCAGGGCTACACTGAAGCTTTCTTT
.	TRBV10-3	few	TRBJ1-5	CAATGDDSNQPQHF	TGTGCCGCGACAGGTGATGATAGCAATCAGCCCCAGCATTTT
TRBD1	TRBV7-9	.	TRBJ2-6	CSSITGGPTGANVLTF	TGTTCCAGCATAACAGGGGGGCCCACTGGGGCCAACGTCCTGACTTTC
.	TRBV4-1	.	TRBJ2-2	CASSRGLDRLNTGELFF	TGCGCCAGCAGCCGCGGACTGGACAGATTAAACACCGGGGAGCTGTTTTTT
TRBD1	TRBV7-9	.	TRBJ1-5	CASSLSTGPQPQHF	TGTGCCAGCAGCTTATCGACAGGGCCTCAGCCCCAGCATTTT
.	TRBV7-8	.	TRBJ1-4	CASSLDRVKEKLFF	TGTGCCAGCAGCTTAGACAGGGTGAAGGAAAAACTGTTTTTT
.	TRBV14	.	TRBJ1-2	CASSLTGPSQGLYGYTF	TGTGCCAGCAGCCTAACCGGACCCTCTCAGGGGCTTTATGGCTACACCTTC
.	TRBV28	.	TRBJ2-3	CASRHSSGFGGPLRTDTQYF	TGTGCCAGCAGGCACTCGTCCGGATTTGGAGGGCCCTTACGCACAGATACGCAGTATTTT
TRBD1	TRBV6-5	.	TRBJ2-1	CASIDRGQSYNEQFF	TGTGCCAGCATTGACAGGGGGCAATCCTACAATGAGCAGTTCTTC
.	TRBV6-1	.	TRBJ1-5	CASSEWRGMDNLAQHF	TGTGCCAGCAGTGAGTGGAGAGGTATGGATAATTTGGCCCAGCATTTT
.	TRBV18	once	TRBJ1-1	CASSPFNVNTEAFF	TGTGCCAGCTCACCGTTTAATGTGAACACTGAAGCTTTCTTT
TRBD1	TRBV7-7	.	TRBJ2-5	CASSFTGELETQYF	TGTGCCAGCAGCTTTACAGGGGAATTGGAGACCCAGTACTTC
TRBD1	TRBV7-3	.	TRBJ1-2	CASSLGTEFYGYTF	TGTGCCAGCAGCTTAGGGACAGAGTTCTATGGCTACACCTTC
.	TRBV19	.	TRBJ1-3	CASSMSRIDNGNTIYF	TGTGCCAGTAGTATGAGCAGGATCGATAATGGAAACACCATATATTTT
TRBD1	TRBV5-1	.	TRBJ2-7	CASSSRQGDYEQYF	TGCGCCAGCAGCTCGAGACAGGGGGACTACGAGCAGTACTTC
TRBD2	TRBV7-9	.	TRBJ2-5	CASSLGGGGQETQYF	TGTGCCAGCAGCTTAGGTGGCGGGGGCCAAGAGACCCAGTACTTC
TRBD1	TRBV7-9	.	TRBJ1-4	CASSPGGTNEKLFF	TGTGCCAGCAGCCCAGGGGGAACTAATGAAAAACTGTTTTTT
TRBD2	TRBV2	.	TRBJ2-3	CASSPLAVSTDTQYF	TGTGCCAGCAGTCCACTAGCGGTTAGCACAGATACGCAGTATTTT
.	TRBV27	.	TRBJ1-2	CASSLGPYSDYGYTF	TGTGCCAGCAGCCTAGGTCCGTACTCCGACTATGGCTACACCTTC
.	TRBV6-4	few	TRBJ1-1	CASRQTSNTEAFF	TGTGCCAGCAGACAGACAAGCAACACTGAAGCTTTCTTT
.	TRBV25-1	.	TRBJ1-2	CASSDGKMHGYTF	TGTGCCAGCAGTGACGGGAAGATGCATGGCTACACCTTC
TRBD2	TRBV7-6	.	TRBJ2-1	CASSYWTSGGVDEQFF	TGTGCCAGCAGCTATTGGACTAGCGGGGGGGTTGATGAGCAGTTCTTC
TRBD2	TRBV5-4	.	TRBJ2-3	CASTSGREGTDTQYF	TGTGCCAGCACCTCGGGGAGGGAAGGCACAGATACGCAGTATTTT
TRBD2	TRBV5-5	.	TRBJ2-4	CASSYGTSGGQNIQYF	TGTGCCAGCAGCTATGGGACTAGCGGGGGCCAAAACATTCAGTACTTC
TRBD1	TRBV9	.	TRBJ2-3	CASSAGGAEGDTQYF	TGTGCCAGCAGCGCAGGGGGCGCGGAGGGAGATACGCAGTATTTT
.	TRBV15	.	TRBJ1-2	CATSRGGPDGYTF	TGTGCCACCAGCAGAGGGGGCCCGGATGGCTACACCTTC
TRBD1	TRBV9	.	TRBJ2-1	CASSQGGGQGRNEQFF	TGTGCCAGCAGCCAGGGGGGGGGACAGGGTAGGAATGAGCAGTTCTTC
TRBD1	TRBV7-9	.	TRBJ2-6	CASSSGQLSGANVLTF	TGTGCCAGCAGCTCGGGACAGCTCTCTGGGGCCAACGTCCTGACTTTC
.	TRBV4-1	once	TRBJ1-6	CASSPPGGYNSPLHF	TGCGCCAGCAGCCCCCCGGGGGGGTATAATTCACCCCTCCACTTT
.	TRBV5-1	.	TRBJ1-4	CASSSMDGGEKLFF	TGCGCCAGCAGCTCCATGGACGGAGGAGAAAAACTGTTTTTT
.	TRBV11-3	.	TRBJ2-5	CASSLGRVRGETQYF	TGTGCCAGCAGCTTAGGAAGGGTTCGGGGAGAGACCCAGTACTTC
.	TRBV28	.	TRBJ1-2	CASMPQDRVGYTF	TGTGCCAGCATGCCTCAAGACAGAGTAGGCTACACCTTC